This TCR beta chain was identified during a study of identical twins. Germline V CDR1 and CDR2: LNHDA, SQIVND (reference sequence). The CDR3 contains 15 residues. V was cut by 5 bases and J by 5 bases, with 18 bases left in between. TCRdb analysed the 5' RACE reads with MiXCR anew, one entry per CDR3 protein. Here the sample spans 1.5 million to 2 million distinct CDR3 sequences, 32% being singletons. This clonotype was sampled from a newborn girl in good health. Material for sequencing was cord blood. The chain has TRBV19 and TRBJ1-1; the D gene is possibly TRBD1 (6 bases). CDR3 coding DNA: TGTGCCAGTAGTTCCACGACAGGAGTGGGGACTGAAGCTTTCTTT. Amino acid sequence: CASSSTTGVGTEAFF.